Below are 7 T cell receptor beta chains sequenced from a single sample in a study of blood T cell repertoires in COVID-19. TCRdb's table, derived via immunoSEQ multiplex PCR, lists solely in-frame clones and lacks some. The sample holds under 150,000 clones, approximately 85% seen once. Input material: peripheral blood. Receptor source: a woman in her sixties or seventies with COVID-19, enrolled during active disease.

This sequence joins TRBV5-1 and TRBJ1-5; 8 bases fit TRBD1. This CDR3 spans 14 amino acids. The V and J ends lost 4 bases and 2 bases, in that order; junction bases with no gene match: 2. Per germline, CDR1 SGHRS and CDR2 YFSETQ. CDR3: CASSLTGGNQPQHF. The DNA of the CDR3 is TGCGCCAGCAGCCTGACAGGGGGCAATCAGCCCCAGCATTTT.

The chain couples TRBV19 to TRBJ1-1; 9 bases map to TRBD1. From germline, CDR1 is LNHDA and CDR2 SQIVND (reference sequence). J was trimmed by 1 base and V by 6 bases; bases with no gene match: 12. The CDR3 consists of 17 residues. CDR3 region: CASSWTGEKKKNTEAFF. In nucleotides, the CDR3 is TGTGCCAGTAGCTGGACAGGGGAGAAAAAGAAGAACACTGAAGCTTTCTTT.

The J gene is TRBJ2-3, the V gene TRBV19; 13 bases map to TRBD2. Germline CDR1 LNHDA, CDR2 SQIVND (reference sequence). V shed 8 bases and J 7 bases; nucleotides not matched to a gene: 15. The CDR3 consists of 17 residues. CDR3 loop: CASGGLTGLAGKNTQYF. In DNA, the CDR3 is TGTGCCAGTGGTGGTCTAACGGGACTAGCGGGGAAAAATACGCAGTATTTT.

V and J are TRBV9 and TRBJ1-5; TRBD1 matches 7 bases. Germline V gene lookup returns CDR1 SGDLS and CDR2 YYNGEE. With 3 bases clipped from V and 3 bases from J, the junction kept 6 bases outside the gene matches. The CDR3 runs 15 residues. The CDR3 here is CASSAQGQPNQPQHF. The CDR3 nucleotides read TGTGCCAGCAGCGCGCAGGGACAGCCCAATCAGCCCCAGCATTTT.

This clone was detected once. The CDR3 region has the DNA TGTGCCGGGAAGGGACTAGCGGGGGCCAGAGCCAAAAACATTCAGTACTTC. This gives the protein CAGKGLAGARAKNIQYF. The rearrangement joins TRBV5-3 to TRBJ2-4; TRBD2 aligns across 14 bases. TRBV5-3 is an open reading frame whose function is uncertain. This CDR3 comprises 17 residues. V lost 10 bases and J lost 0; bases outside the gene matches: 9.

The chain is built from TRBV5-1 and TRBJ2-1; TRBD2 might be the D (6 bases). Trimming shortened V by 4 bases and J by 4 bases, and 9 bases separated the two germline ends. Germline V lookup: CDR1 SGHRS, CDR2 YFSETQ. The CDR3 loop spans 13 amino acids. The CDR3 sequence is CASSNGGYNEQFF. DNA of the CDR3: TGCGCCAGCAGCAACGGGGGTTACAATGAGCAGTTCTTC. Variable domain in full (rest from reference TRBV5-1 and TRBJ2-1): KAGVTQTPRYLIKTRGQQVTLSCSPISGHRSVSWYQQTPGQGLQFLFEYFSETQRNKGNFPGRFSGRQFSNSRSEMNVSTLELGDSALYLCASSNGGYNEQFFGPGTRLTVL.

This clone was observed a handful of times. V gene TRBV15 combines with J gene TRBJ1-3; the D is unclear. The germline V and J ends were trimmed by 0 bases and 0 bases, with 9 bases remaining between them. The CDR3 extends over 16 amino acids. Germline loops: CDR1 LNHNV, CDR2 YYDKDF (reference sequence). The CDR3 DNA sequence: TGTGCCACCAGCAGAGACGTAACAAACTCTGGAAACACCATATATTTT. This encodes CATSRDVTNSGNTIYF.